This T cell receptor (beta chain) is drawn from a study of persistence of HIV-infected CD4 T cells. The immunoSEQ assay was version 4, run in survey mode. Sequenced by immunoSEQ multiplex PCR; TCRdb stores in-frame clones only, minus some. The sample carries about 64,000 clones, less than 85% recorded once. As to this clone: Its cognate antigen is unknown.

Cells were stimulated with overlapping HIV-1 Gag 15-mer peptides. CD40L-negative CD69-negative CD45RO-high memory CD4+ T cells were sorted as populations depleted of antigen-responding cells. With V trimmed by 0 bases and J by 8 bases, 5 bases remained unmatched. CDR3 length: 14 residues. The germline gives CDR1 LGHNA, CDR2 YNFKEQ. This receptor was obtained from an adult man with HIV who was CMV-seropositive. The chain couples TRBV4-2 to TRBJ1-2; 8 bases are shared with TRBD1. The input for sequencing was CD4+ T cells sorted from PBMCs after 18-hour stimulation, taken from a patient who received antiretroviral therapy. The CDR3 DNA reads TGTGCCAGCAGCCAAGATCAGGGGGCGCGGGGCTACACCTTC. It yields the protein CASSQDQGARGYTF.